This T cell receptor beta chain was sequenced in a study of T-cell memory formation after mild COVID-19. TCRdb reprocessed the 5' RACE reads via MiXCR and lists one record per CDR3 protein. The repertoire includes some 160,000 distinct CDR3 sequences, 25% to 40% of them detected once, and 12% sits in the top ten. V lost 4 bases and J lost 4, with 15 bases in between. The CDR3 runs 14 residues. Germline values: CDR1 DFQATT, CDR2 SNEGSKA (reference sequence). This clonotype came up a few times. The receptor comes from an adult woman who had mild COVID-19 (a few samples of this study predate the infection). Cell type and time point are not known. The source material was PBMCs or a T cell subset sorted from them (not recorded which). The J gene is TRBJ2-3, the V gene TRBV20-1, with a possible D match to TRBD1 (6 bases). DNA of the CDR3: TGCAGTGCTACCCGGACAGCCTGGGCAGATACGCAGTATTTT. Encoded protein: CSATRTAWADTQYF.